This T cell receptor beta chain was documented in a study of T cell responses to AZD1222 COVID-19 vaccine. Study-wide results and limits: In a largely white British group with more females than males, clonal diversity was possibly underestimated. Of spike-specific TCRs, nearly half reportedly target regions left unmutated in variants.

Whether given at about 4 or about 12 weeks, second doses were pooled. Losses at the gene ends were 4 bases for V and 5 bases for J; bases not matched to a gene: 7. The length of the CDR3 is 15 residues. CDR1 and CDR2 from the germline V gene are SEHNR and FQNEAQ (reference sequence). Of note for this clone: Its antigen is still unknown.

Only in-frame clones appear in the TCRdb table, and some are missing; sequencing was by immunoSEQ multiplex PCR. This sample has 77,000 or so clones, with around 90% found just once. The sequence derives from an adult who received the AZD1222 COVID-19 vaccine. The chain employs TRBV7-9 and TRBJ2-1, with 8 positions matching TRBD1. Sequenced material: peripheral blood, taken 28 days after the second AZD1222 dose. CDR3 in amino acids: CASSSGQGRDNEQFF. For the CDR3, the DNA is TGTGCCAGCAGCTCCGGACAGGGACGGGACAATGAGCAGTTCTTC.